The present entry profiles one T cell receptor beta chain with its context. Its cognate antigen is unknown. PCR amplification relied on 60 Vbeta primers (plus 13 Jbeta primers). Repertoires were generated with immunoSEQ multiplex PCR, while TCRdb's copy carries only in-frame clones and drops some. In the table there are under 200,000 clones, about 68% of which are singletons. This CDR3 has 17 amino acids. V was clipped by 5 bases and J by 4 bases, with 24 bases between them. CDR1 is LGHNA, CDR2 YSLEER, per germline. These data belong to a study of cytomegalovirus exposure and HLA in healthy donors. Overall study results and limits: The authors listed 164 TCR beta chains as cytomegalovirus-associated. TCR beta sequences reportedly predicted most subjects' HLA-A and HLA-B alleles accurately. Within a later analysis, the majority of CMV-associated TCR beta chains appeared HLA-restricted.

The TCR originated in a female donor in good health and CMV-seronegative. The sequenced sample consisted of PBMCs. The chain combines TRBV4-3 with TRBJ2-7; D may be TRBD2 (8 bases). The CDR3: CASSAGGWKTSVYEQYF. The CDR3 nucleotides are TGCGCCAGCAGCGCAGGGGGGTGGAAGACTAGCGTTTACGAGCAGTACTTC.